This T cell receptor (beta chain) was sequenced for a study of human T cells and chemical hapten exposure. Study at large: On 2 cm by 2 cm of upper inner arm skin, sensitization was performed with 2% DPC. Study-wide findings and caveats: The number of TCRs over 1 in 1000 frequency stayed unchanged after DPC.

Time point given: patch test 3, about 24 weeks after DPC sensitization. Treatment: therapeutic diphenylcyclopropenone sensitization with weekly scalp DPC. For this clonotype: Its matching antigen is unknown.

J lost 5 bases, V lost 5 bases, and 5 bases had no gene match. The germline CDR1 and CDR2 sequences are SGHTA and FQGNSA. The CDR3 contains 14 residues. Each CDR3 protein gets one entry after TCRdb re-called the RACE reads with MiXCR. The sample carries more than 95,000 distinct CDR3 sequences, 30% to 35% recorded once. This chain connects TRBV7-2 to TRBJ1-1; TRBD1 matches 10 bases. The receptor comes from a man aged 40-49 years with alopecia areata. Some clones in this sample may be carry-over from other donors' samples. The specimen comprised whole blood, sampled in connection with sensitization to the hapten diphenylcyclopropenone (DPC). CDR3 sequence reads: CASSPGQGWTEAFF. As DNA, the CDR3 is TGTGCCAGCAGCCCGGGACAGGGGTGGACTGAAGCTTTCTTT.